This passage covers 17 T cell receptor beta chains from one sample sequenced in a study of T cells after yellow fever vaccination. TCRdb independently ran MiXCR on the 5' RACE reads; one entry per CDR3 protein. The sample carries about 630,000 distinct CDR3 sequences, about 12% recorded once. This specimen consisted of PBMCs, obtained on the day of the yellow fever booster vaccination. The receptor set was obtained from a young man who received the YFV17D yellow fever vaccine.

This chain joins TRBV7-9 and TRBJ2-1; 8 nucleotides match TRBD1. This CDR3 has 16 residues. V dropped 5 bases and J dropped 0; count of bases not matched to a gene: 6. CDR1 is SEHNR, CDR2 FQNEAQ, per germline (reference sequence). CDR3 loop: CASSAGTGLSYNEQFF. The CDR3 DNA reads as TGTGCCAGCAGCGCTGGGACAGGACTCTCCTACAATGAGCAGTTCTTC.

The sample holds a few counts of this clonotype. V is TRBV5-1 and J is TRBJ2-6; D is ambiguous. The CDR3 is 15 amino acids. Germline values: CDR1 SGHRS, CDR2 YFSETQ. Between the trimmed V and J ends, which lost 0 bases and 0 bases, there was a span of 4 bases. The CDR3 DNA is TGCGCCAGCAGCTTGGGATTCTCTGGGGCCAACGTCCTGACTTTC. Its protein product is CASSLGFSGANVLTF.

V is TRBV6-1 and J is TRBJ2-1; 8 nucleotides agree with TRBD1. The germline CDR1 and CDR2 sequences are MNHNS and SASEGT. The CDR3 contains 14 residues. After removal of 6 bases from V and 6 bases from J, the junction contained 7 bases not matched to a gene. CDR3 nucleotide sequence: TGTGCCAGCAGCAACACAGGGGGGCCCAATGAGCAGTTCTTC. It encodes CASSNTGGPNEQFF.

This clonotype was found a few times. The chain joins TRBV5-1 to TRBJ2-5; D remains unclear. The CDR3 covers 12 residues. CDR1 SGHRS and CDR2 YFSETQ come from the germline V gene. Trimming pared 2 bases from V and 3 bases from J, leaving 5 bases between. The chain's CDR3 is CASSFTEETQYF. In DNA, the CDR3 is TGCGCCAGCAGCTTTACAGAAGAGACCCAGTACTTC. Full variable domain (rest looked up from reference TRBV5-1 and TRBJ2-5): KAGVTQTPRYLIKTRGQQVTLSCSPISGHRSVSWYQQTPGQGLQFLFEYFSETQRNKGNFPGRFSGRQFSNSRSEMNVSTLELGDSALYLCASSFTEETQYFGPGTRLLVL.

V usage is TRBV7-2 and J usage is TRBJ2-5; 12 bases are shared with TRBD2. Germline CDR1 SGHTA, CDR2 FQGNSA. V was pared by 3 bases and J by 2 bases, with 4 bases of the junction left unmatched. CDR3 length: 16 residues. CDR3 DNA: TGTGCCAGCAGCTTTTGGACTAGCGGGACTCAAGAGACCCAGTACTTC. This gives the protein CASSFWTSGTQETQYF.

The count of this clonotype is one. CDR3 coding DNA: TGCAGTGCTAGGCCCGGGCAAACCTACGAGCAGTACTTC. Encoded protein: CSARPGQTYEQYF. This rearrangement joins TRBV20-1 to TRBJ2-7, with D hard to call. Germline V gives CDR1 DFQATT, CDR2 SNEGSKA (reference sequence). V lost 3 bases and J lost 2, with 11 bases in between. The CDR3 runs to 13 residues.

The rearrangement joins TRBV12-3 or TRBV12-4 to TRBJ1-5; D is unclear. Deletions cut 3 bases from V and 5 bases from J, with 17 bases between. The CDR3 length is 16 residues. CDR3 DNA sequence: TGTGCCAGCAGTTTTAACACTGGGTCCTTTGATCAGCCCCAGCATTTT. It codes for CASSFNTGSFDQPQHF.

This rearrangement joins TRBV7-2 to TRBJ2-7; the match to TRBD2 covers 7 bases. Germline V lookup: CDR1 SGHTA, CDR2 FQGNSA. V shed 3 bases and J 2 bases; nucleotides not matched to a gene: 4. This CDR3 spans 14 amino acids. Here the CDR3 reads CASSFTGGTYEQYF. The CDR3 DNA reads as TGTGCCAGCAGCTTCACGGGGGGAACCTACGAGCAGTACTTC.

This clonotype showed up just a few times. The chain recombines TRBV19 with TRBJ1-1; possible D gene TRBD1, 5 bases. Germline CDR1 and CDR2: LNHDA and SQIVND (reference sequence). V was pared by 7 bases and J by 0 bases, with 18 bases between. The CDR3 extends over 16 amino acids. The CDR3 protein is CASTLGGVRMNTEAFF. The CDR3 bases are TGTGCCAGTACCCTGGGGGGGGTGCGCATGAACACTGAAGCTTTCTTT.

This clonotype occurred a few times. In DNA form, the CDR3 reads TGTGCCAGCAGCTTGGCACAGGGGAACGAGCAGTACTTC. Its translation is CASSLAQGNEQYF. V usage is TRBV5-6 and J usage is TRBJ2-7; 7 nucleotides agree with TRBD1. The ends lost 0 bases at V and 5 bases at J; junction bases unmatched: 2. CDR3 length: 13 residues. The V gene's germline CDR1 is SGHDT and CDR2 YYEEEE.

This chain uses TRBV20-1 with TRBJ1-5; D is uncertain. The ends were cut back, 3 bases at V and 6 bases at J, with 9 bases in the middle. The germline gives CDR1 DFQATT, CDR2 SNEGSKA (reference sequence). The CDR3 loop spans 12 amino acids. The CDR3 spells CSARMGGQPQHF. CDR3 sequence (DNA): TGCAGTGCTAGGATGGGAGGTCAGCCCCAGCATTTT.

There are a few counts of this clonotype. The chain employs TRBV11-3 and TRBJ2-5; D gene unclear. The V gene lost 1 base and the J gene lost 0 bases, with 9 bases spanning the gap. CDR1 is SGHNT, CDR2 YENEEA, per germline. The CDR3 is 15 amino acids. The CDR3 is CASSLGVQHQETQYF. DNA of the CDR3: TGTGCCAGCAGCTTAGGTGTCCAGCACCAAGAGACCCAGTACTTC. The whole variable domain, remainder taken from reference TRBV11-3 and TRBJ2-5, is EAGVVQSPRYKIIEKKQPVAFWCNPISGHNTLYWYLQNLGQGPELLIRYENEEAVDDSQLPKDRFSAERLKGVDSTLKIQPAELGDSAVYLCASSLGVQHQETQYFGPGTRLLVL.

The sample holds many counts of this clonotype. The chain has TRBV7-2 and TRBJ2-3, with D hard to call. CDR1 is SGHTA and CDR2 is FQGNSA in the germline V gene. The CDR3 covers 12 residues. Deletions cut 3 bases from V and 3 bases from J, with 4 bases between. CDR3 sequence (DNA): TGTGCCAGCAGCTTCGGGACAGATACGCAGTATTTT. Protein product: CASSFGTDTQYF.

The CDR3 loop is CSVIFWGVNEQFF. The DNA for the CDR3 is TGCAGCGTTATCTTCTGGGGGGTCAATGAGCAGTTCTTC. J is TRBJ2-1 and V is TRBV29-1; a possible D gene is TRBD2 (6 bases). Germline V CDR1 and CDR2: SQVTM, ANQGSEA. With 5 bases removed from V and 6 bases from J, the gap between germline ends came to 14 bases. This CDR3 comprises 13 residues.

In its sample, this clonotype was seen many times. V usage is TRBV2 and J usage is TRBJ2-3, with TRBD2 matching 8 bases. V shed 5 bases and J 5 bases; nucleotides not matched to a gene: 9. The CDR3 totals 15 residues. The germline gives CDR1 SNHLY, CDR2 FYNNEI. The CDR3 DNA reads TGTGCCAGCAGTCCGCTGGCGGGAGGACGAGATACGCAGTATTTT. Translated, it gives CASSPLAGGRDTQYF.

The rearrangement uses TRBV20-1 and TRBJ2-1, with D possibly TRBD1 on 5 matching bases. The V gene lost 4 bases and the J gene lost 8 bases, with 18 bases spanning the gap. This CDR3 region has 14 residues. The germline CDR1 and CDR2 sequences are DFQATT and SNEGSKA (reference sequence). CDR3 coding DNA: TGCAGTGCTAACTCCGGACATAAGGTGTATGAGCAGTTCTTC. Its protein product is CSANSGHKVYEQFF.

This clonotype showed up many times. The V and J genes are TRBV10-3 and TRBJ2-1, with 9 nucleotides matching TRBD1. Germline V gene lookup returns CDR1 ENHRY and CDR2 SYGVKD. The CDR3 contains 17 residues. With 4 bases clipped from V and 2 bases from J, the junction kept 9 bases outside the gene matches. The CDR3 is CAISGRGGQGTYNEQFF. The DNA of the CDR3 is TGTGCCATCAGTGGCAGAGGGGGACAGGGTACCTACAATGAGCAGTTCTTC.